A selection of T cell receptor beta chains follows, all from one sample in a study of CD8+CD57+ T cells in acquired aplastic anemia. Using its own MiXCR run on the reads, TCRdb lists one record per CDR3 protein. The sample carries some 47,000 distinct CDR3 sequences, approximately 78% recorded once. Sequenced: sorted CD4+, CD8+, or CD8+CD57+ T cells (not recorded which) from PBMCs. All receptors derive from a human donor in good health, serving as a control. CDR3s include the opening cysteine and the closing phenylalanine or tryptophan. Each record gives: J gene, clone size, V gene, CDR3 protein. Not every row has a clone size; where given, it reads once, few, many or a size class.

J gene: TRBJ2-5
clone size: many
V gene: TRBV12-3/TRBV12-4
CDR3 protein: CASSLFSQETQYF

J gene: TRBJ1-5
clone size: many
V gene: TRBV7-6
CDR3 protein: CASSLSDRAGQPQHF

J gene: TRBJ1-2
clone size: -
V gene: TRBV24-1
CDR3 protein: CATSDSQGPFYGYTF

J gene: TRBJ1-2
clone size: -
V gene: TRBV19
CDR3 protein: CASKASHRGYGYTF

J gene: TRBJ1-2
clone size: -
V gene: TRBV7-2
CDR3 protein: CASTFQGWGYTF

J gene: TRBJ1-2
clone size: -
V gene: TRBV20-1
CDR3 protein: CSASWTGYGYTF

J gene: TRBJ1-4
clone size: few
V gene: TRBV30
CDR3 protein: CAWSTTGTTNEKLFF

J gene: TRBJ1-1
clone size: -
V gene: TRBV20-1
CDR3 protein: CSVPRGDAEAFF

J gene: TRBJ2-7
clone size: few
V gene: TRBV10-2
CDR3 protein: CASSDGAGGYEQYF

J gene: TRBJ1-1
clone size: -
V gene: TRBV11-2
CDR3 protein: CASSLELGSLGNTEAFF

J gene: TRBJ2-1
clone size: -
V gene: TRBV29-1
CDR3 protein: CSGKGTSPGEQFF

J gene: TRBJ1-2
clone size: -
V gene: TRBV7-9
CDR3 protein: CASSLDRDYGYTF

J gene: TRBJ2-5
clone size: -
V gene: TRBV24-1
CDR3 protein: CATSDRVVGQGETQYF

J gene: TRBJ2-5
clone size: once
V gene: TRBV9
CDR3 protein: CASSADRGGQETQYF

J gene: TRBJ2-5
clone size: -
V gene: TRBV7-2
CDR3 protein: CASSLAGTQYF

J gene: TRBJ2-5
clone size: -
V gene: TRBV29-1
CDR3 protein: CSDSRSGGETQYF

J gene: TRBJ1-1
clone size: once
V gene: TRBV15
CDR3 protein: CATRRGGTEAYF

J gene: TRBJ2-7
clone size: -
V gene: TRBV7-9
CDR3 protein: CASRGHRVEQYF

J gene: TRBJ1-6
clone size: once
V gene: TRBV6-5
CDR3 protein: CASSYGNSPLHF

J gene: TRBJ2-7
clone size: many
V gene: TRBV6-5
CDR3 protein: CASSSLAGATYEQYF

J gene: TRBJ2-1
clone size: many
V gene: TRBV29-1
CDR3 protein: CSVSGSYNEQFF

J gene: TRBJ1-2
clone size: -
V gene: TRBV7-9
CDR3 protein: CASSHQANYGYTF

J gene: TRBJ1-2
clone size: -
V gene: TRBV15
CDR3 protein: CATSREGTTGGYTF

J gene: TRBJ2-2
clone size: -
V gene: TRBV12-5
CDR3 protein: CASGLTPRELFF

J gene: TRBJ2-7
clone size: once
V gene: TRBV25-1
CDR3 protein: CASSGPGLARREQYF

J gene: TRBJ2-7
clone size: -
V gene: TRBV19
CDR3 protein: CASSIRTASSYEQYF